What follows describes a single T cell receptor beta chain. Trimming cost V 4 bases and J 8 bases; bases outside gene matches: 2. The CDR3 is 12 amino acids. CDR1 is SGHDN and CDR2 is FVKESK in the germline V gene. Survey-level TCR beta sequencing used the immunoSEQ assay. Only in-frame clones appear in the TCRdb table, and some are missing; sequencing was by immunoSEQ multiplex PCR. The repertoire holds tens of thousands of clones, with approximately 93% as singletons. The rearrangement uses TRBV14 and TRBJ1-3; TRBD1 matches 7 bases. The sequencing sample was made of PBMCs. The clonotype was recovered from a man in his forties with rheumatoid arthritis. CDR3 DNA: TGTGCCAGCAGCCCTACAGGGGACACCATATATTTT. This gives the protein CASSPTGDTIYF. Full variable domain (outside the CDR3, taken from reference TRBV14 and TRBJ1-3): EAGVTQFPSHSVIEKGQTVTLRCDPISGHDNLYWYRRVMGKEIKFLLHFVKESKQDESGMPNNRFLAERTGGTYSTLKVQPAELEDSGVYFCASSPTGDTIYFGEGSWLTVV.